The 26 T cell receptor beta chains below all came from one sample that was sequenced in a study of PD-1 blockade in classical Hodgkin lymphoma. The data were produced by immunoSEQ multiplex PCR, yet TCRdb's version contains in-frame clones alone and is incomplete. The sample has 100,000 or so clones, approximately 90% seen once. As to time point: cycle 4 day 1 (C4D1), after 6 weeks of nivolumab. All the patients suffered relapse after autologous stem cell transplantation, and brentuximab vedotin exposure differed. The source material was peripheral blood mononuclear cells (PBMCs), sampled before the fourth cycle of nivolumab. Every receptor here comes from a human donor with classical Hodgkin lymphoma.

The V and J genes are TRBV5-6 and TRBJ2-3; possible D gene TRBD1, 6 bases. This CDR3 comprises 13 residues. Germline V gene data show CDR1 as SGHDT and CDR2 as YYEEEE. With 0 bases removed from V and 14 bases from J, the gap between germline ends came to 16 bases. The CDR3: CASSLARQGNVYF. The CDR3 DNA follows: TGTGCCAGCAGCTTGGCAAGGCAGGGGAACGTGTATTTT.

This rearrangement joins TRBV27 to TRBJ2-7, with D perhaps matching TRBD2 (6 bases). The germline gives CDR1 MNHEY, CDR2 SMNVEV (reference sequence). CDR3 length equals 14 residues. The germline V and J ends were trimmed by 3 bases and 2 bases, with 11 bases remaining between them. The chain's CDR3 is CASSLVADTYEQYF. CDR3 coding DNA: TGTGCCAGCAGTTTGGTAGCGGATACCTACGAGCAGTACTTC.

The chain links TRBV7-6 to TRBJ2-7; possible D gene TRBD2, 5 bases. Trimming cost V 1 base and J 2 bases, with 9 bases left between them. CDR1 SGHVS and CDR2 FNYEAQ come from the germline V gene. CDR3 size: 14 residues. Here the CDR3 reads CASSLGGPPYEQYF. CDR3 DNA sequence: TGTGCCAGCAGCTTAGGAGGGCCTCCCTACGAGCAGTACTTC.

This chain links TRBV2 with TRBJ1-2; D gene ambiguous. Trimming shortened V by 7 bases and J by 1 base, and 13 bases separated the two germline ends. CDR1 and CDR2 from the germline V gene are SNHLY and FYNNEI. The CDR3 contains 14 residues. CDR3 residues: CASIPLGGNYGYTF. The CDR3 DNA reads TGTGCCAGCATCCCTCTGGGCGGTAACTATGGCTACACCTTC.

This rearrangement joins TRBV2 to TRBJ1-2, with D unclear. The CDR3 spans 13 residues. V shed 6 bases and J shed 3 bases, with 11 bases lying between them. The germline CDR1 and CDR2 sequences are SNHLY and FYNNEI. Here the CDR3 DNA reads TGTGCCAGCAGGACCGGACCCGACTATGGCTACACCTTC. This translates into CASRTGPDYGYTF.

In DNA, the CDR3 is TGTGCCAGCAGACGACAGGGGATTAGCACTGGGGCCAACGTCCTGACTTTC. This codes for CASRRQGISTGANVLTF. This chain links TRBV2 with TRBJ2-6, with 8 bases that match TRBD1. This CDR3 spans 17 amino acids. The ends lost 6 bases at V and 2 bases at J; junction bases unmatched: 9. Germline CDR1 is SNHLY and CDR2 is FYNNEI.

This rearrangement joins TRBV27 to TRBJ2-1, with 11 bases lining up with TRBD2. Germline values: CDR1 MNHEY, CDR2 SMNVEV (reference sequence). This CDR3 contains 14 residues. Unmatched junction bases numbered 7, after V lost 6 bases and J lost 9 bases. The CDR3 here is CASRIAGGTPEQFF. In DNA, the CDR3 is TGTGCCAGCAGGATAGCGGGAGGGACGCCTGAGCAGTTCTTC.

This clone was picked up one time. The V and J genes are TRBV2 and TRBJ2-7; 7 bases align to TRBD1. Trimming took 7 bases from V and 2 from J; bases not matched to a gene: 5. The CDR3 runs 13 residues. Germline CDR1 SNHLY, CDR2 FYNNEI. The CDR3 here is CASISDRTYEQYF. The CDR3 nucleotides read TGTGCCAGCATTTCGGACAGGACCTACGAGCAGTACTTC.

The chain recombines TRBV29-1 with TRBJ2-5; 9 bases map to TRBD2. Germline CDR1 and CDR2: SQVTM and ANQGSEA. The CDR3 consists of 11 residues. J gave up 11 bases and V 3 bases, and 4 bases lay outside the gene matches. The CDR3: CSVDASGAQYF. DNA for the CDR3: TGCAGCGTTGACGCTAGCGGGGCTCAGTACTTC.

This sequence joins TRBV19 and TRBJ1-2; TRBD1 is a possible D gene (6 bases). Germline values: CDR1 LNHDA, CDR2 SQIVND (reference sequence). This CDR3 has 12 residues. V lost 6 bases and J 8 bases, leaving 13 bases between the germline ends. CDR3 amino acids: CASRGQTDGYTF. The CDR3 coding sequence is TGTGCCAGTAGGGGACAAACAGACGGCTACACCTTC.

The V and J genes are TRBV25-1 and TRBJ1-2, with D perhaps matching TRBD1 (5 bases). Trimming took 5 bases from V and 4 from J, leaving 11 bases between them. The CDR3 loop spans 13 amino acids. The germline V gene has CDR1 MGHDK and CDR2 SYGVNS. The CDR3 DNA reads TGTGCCAGCAGTCAGGGAGGCGGCTATGGCTACACCTTC. It translates to CASSQGGGYGYTF.

In this sample, this clone turned up a few times. The sample contains more than one DNA sequence encoding this CDR3. V usage is TRBV5-1 and J usage is TRBJ2-3; tentatively, D is TRBD1 (5 bases). Germline values: CDR1 SGHRS, CDR2 YFSETQ. The V and J ends lost 0 bases and 2 bases respectively, with 10 bases between them. CDR3 length: 15 amino acids. The CDR3 DNA follows: TGCGCCAGCAGCTTGGTGGCAGGGTCCACAGATACGCAGTATTTT. Residues: CASSLVAGSTDTQYF.

This clone was counted once. This chain uses TRBV2 with TRBJ2-5, with D perhaps matching TRBD1 (6 bases). The CDR3 is 12 residues long. V shed 7 bases and J shed 7 bases, with 13 bases lying between them. Germline V lookup: CDR1 SNHLY, CDR2 FYNNEI. The CDR3 protein is CASKGEKVTQYF. In DNA form, the CDR3 reads TGTGCCAGCAAGGGGGAGAAGGTGACCCAGTACTTC.

The chain is built from TRBV27 and TRBJ1-4; D is perhaps TRBD1 (5 bases). The CDR3 extends over 16 amino acids. The germline gives CDR1 MNHEY, CDR2 SMNVEV (reference sequence). The V end was cut by 5 bases, the J end by 5 bases, with 18 bases between. CDR3 coding DNA: TGTGCCAGCAGTGCAGGGCACCTTTTATCGAATGAAAAACTGTTTTTT. The encoded protein is CASSAGHLLSNEKLFF.

V gene TRBV6-5 combines with J gene TRBJ2-1, with 10 bases aligning to TRBD2. This CDR3 has 16 residues. V lost 4 bases to trimming and J lost 4 bases; unmatched junction nucleotides: 7. Germline-derived CDR1 and CDR2 are MNHEY and SVGAGI. This CDR3 reads CASSSLTSGVYNEQFF. CDR3 bases: TGTGCCAGCAGTTCCCTTACTAGCGGGGTATACAATGAGCAGTTCTTC.

The chain carries TRBV19 and TRBJ2-2, with 12 bases identical to TRBD2. The V gene end was trimmed by 4 bases and the J gene end by 4 bases; junction bases not matched to a gene: 7. The germline V gene has CDR1 LNHDA and CDR2 SQIVND (reference sequence). The CDR3 sequence is 17 residues long. The CDR3 nucleotides are TGTGCCAGTAGTACCCAAAGACTAGCGGGAGCCACCGGGGAGCTGTTTTTT. It yields the protein CASSTQRLAGATGELFF.

This chain connects TRBV29-1 to TRBJ2-7, with 9 bases identical to TRBD2. Trimming removed 1 base from V and 0 bases from J; junction bases left unmatched: 10. The CDR3 sequence is 17 residues long. Germline V gives CDR1 SQVTM, CDR2 ANQGSEA. The CDR3: CSVEAILAGSSSYEQYF. The CDR3 nucleotides are TGCAGCGTTGAAGCTATCCTAGCGGGATCGAGCTCCTACGAGCAGTACTTC.

The chain links TRBV4-2 to TRBJ2-1; TRBD1 aligns across 12 bases. V lost 2 bases to trimming and J lost 9 bases; unmatched junction nucleotides: 8. The CDR3 is made up of 16 amino acids. Germline V lookup: CDR1 LGHNA, CDR2 YNFKEQ. The CDR3 reads CASSQTGTGGSGEQFF. Here the CDR3 DNA reads TGTGCCAGCAGCCAAACCGGGACAGGGGGCTCGGGTGAGCAGTTCTTC.

The rearrangement joins TRBV5-4 to TRBJ2-1; 7 positions match TRBD2. In germline, CDR1 is SGHNT, CDR2 YYREEE (reference sequence). CDR3 length equals 15 residues. V shed 4 bases, J shed 3 bases, and the junction held 7 bases outside the gene matches. In DNA, the CDR3 is TGTGCCAGCAGCCGCGGCCGGGAGGTCTACAATGAGCAGTTCTTC. Translation: CASSRGREVYNEQFF. Full variable domain (rest looked up from reference TRBV5-4 and TRBJ2-1): ETGVTQSPTHLIKTRGQQVTLRCSSQSGHNTVSWYQQALGQGPQFIFQYYREEENGRGNFPPRFSGLQFPNYSSELNVNALELDDSALYLCASSRGREVYNEQFFGPGTRLTVL.

CDR3 residues: CATSRDFVRTRFDNEQFF. CDR3 sequence (DNA): TGTGCCACCAGCAGAGATTTCGTTAGGACTCGCTTTGACAATGAGCAGTTCTTC. V gene TRBV15 combines with J gene TRBJ2-1, with D perhaps matching TRBD2 (5 bases). Trimming stripped 0 bases from V and 5 bases from J, with 20 bases between. CDR3 length equals 18 residues. Looked up from germline, CDR1 is LNHNV and CDR2 is YYDKDF (reference sequence). The variable domain in full, with the rest retrieved from reference TRBV15 and TRBJ2-1, is DAMVIQNPRYQVTQFGKPVTLSCSQTLNHNVMYWYQQKSSQAPKLLFHYYDKDFNNEADTPDNFQSRRPNTSFCFLDIRSPGLGDTAMYLCATSRDFVRTRFDNEQFFGPGTRLTVL.

The V and J genes are TRBV7-9 and TRBJ2-7; TRBD1 aligns across 9 bases. From germline, CDR1 is SEHNR and CDR2 FQNEAQ (reference sequence). The V and J ends lost 10 bases and 2 bases, in that order; junction bases with no gene match: 9. The length of the CDR3 is 14 residues. The CDR3 here is CATEGGQGTYEQYF. CDR3 DNA sequence: TGTGCCACCGAGGGGGGACAGGGTACCTACGAGCAGTACTTC.

CDR3: CASSIVPTGGGGYTF. The CDR3 DNA sequence: TGTGCCAGTAGTATAGTACCGACAGGGGGCGGCGGCTACACCTTC. The chain has TRBV19 and TRBJ1-2; 10 bases are a match to TRBD1. V shed 1 base, J shed 8 bases, and the junction held 7 bases outside the gene matches. The CDR3 runs 15 residues. CDR1 is LNHDA and CDR2 is SQIVND in the germline V gene (reference sequence).

This chain uses TRBV28 with TRBJ1-4; a possible D gene is TRBD1 (5 bases). Germline values: CDR1 MDHEN, CDR2 SYDVKM. The CDR3 has 14 residues. Trimming left V 7 bases short and J 7 bases short, with 16 bases between. The CDR3 DNA follows: TGTGCCAGCAATTATGCACTAAGGGGTGAAAAACTGTTTTTT. It codes for CASNYALRGEKLFF.

J is TRBJ1-1 and V is TRBV28; a possible D gene is TRBD1 (5 bases). CDR1 and CDR2 (germline): MDHEN, SYDVKM. This CDR3 is built from 16 residues. Deletions cut 7 bases from V and 5 bases from J, with 23 bases between. The CDR3 DNA reads as TGTGCCAGCACCCCTCCACGGGGCGGTAGGAGGACTGAAGCTTTCTTT. Translating gives CASTPPRGGRRTEAFF.

The chain recombines TRBV2 with TRBJ2-1; 8 positions agree with TRBD1. With V trimmed by 10 bases and J by 1 base, 12 bases remained unmatched. The CDR3 has 16 residues. CDR1 is SNHLY and CDR2 is FYNNEI in the germline V gene. CDR3 sequence reads: CATPGGSGSSYNEQFF. The CDR3 nucleotides are TGTGCCACCCCAGGGGGCTCGGGGTCTTCCTACAATGAGCAGTTCTTC.

This rearrangement joins TRBV28 to TRBJ2-2, with 7 positions matching TRBD2. Germline-derived CDR1 and CDR2 are MDHEN and SYDVKM. The CDR3 contains 15 residues. The trim removed 7 bases at V and 4 bases at J, leaving 9 bases unmatched. The DNA for the CDR3 is TGTGCCAGCAAGAGGGAGGGCCTAAGCACCGGGGAGCTGTTTTTT. Translating gives CASKREGLSTGELFF.